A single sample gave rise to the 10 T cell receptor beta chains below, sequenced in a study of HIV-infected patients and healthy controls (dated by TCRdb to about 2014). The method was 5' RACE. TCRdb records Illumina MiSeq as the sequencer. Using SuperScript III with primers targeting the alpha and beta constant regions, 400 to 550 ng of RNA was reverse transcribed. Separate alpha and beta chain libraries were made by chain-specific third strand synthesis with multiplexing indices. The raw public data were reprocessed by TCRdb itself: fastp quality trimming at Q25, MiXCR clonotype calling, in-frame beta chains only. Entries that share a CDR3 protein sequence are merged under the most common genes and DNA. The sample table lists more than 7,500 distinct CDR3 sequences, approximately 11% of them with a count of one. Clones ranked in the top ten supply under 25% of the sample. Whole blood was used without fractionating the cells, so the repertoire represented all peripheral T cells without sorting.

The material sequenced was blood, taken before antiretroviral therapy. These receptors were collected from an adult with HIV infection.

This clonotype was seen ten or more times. CDR3 DNA: TGTGCCAGCAGCCCTCAACCCGGGACTAGCGGGAGGTTGAATGAGCAGTTCTTC. Amino acids: CASSPQPGTSGRLNEQFF. The V call is TRBV13, the J call TRBJ2-1; 15 positions agree with TRBD2. V lost 5 bases to trimming and J lost 7 bases; unmatched junction nucleotides: 12. Germline V lookup: CDR1 PRHDT, CDR2 FYEKMQ (reference sequence). The CDR3 extends over 18 amino acids.

The CDR3 nucleotides are TGTGCCAGTAGTCCCGGGACAACAAATTCACCCCTCCACTTT. This encodes CASSPGTTNSPLHF. The V call is TRBV19, the J call TRBJ1-6, with D perhaps matching TRBD1 (6 bases). This CDR3 is built from 14 residues. The V and J ends lost 5 bases and 7 bases respectively, with 12 bases between them. Germline loops: CDR1 LNHDA, CDR2 SQIVND (reference sequence).

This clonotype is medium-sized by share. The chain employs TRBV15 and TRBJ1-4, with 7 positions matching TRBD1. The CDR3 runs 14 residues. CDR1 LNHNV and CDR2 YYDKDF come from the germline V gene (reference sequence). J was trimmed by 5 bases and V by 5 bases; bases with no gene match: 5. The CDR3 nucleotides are TGTGCCACCAGCCCCCGGGACAGAAATGAAAAACTGTTTTTT. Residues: CATSPRDRNEKLFF.

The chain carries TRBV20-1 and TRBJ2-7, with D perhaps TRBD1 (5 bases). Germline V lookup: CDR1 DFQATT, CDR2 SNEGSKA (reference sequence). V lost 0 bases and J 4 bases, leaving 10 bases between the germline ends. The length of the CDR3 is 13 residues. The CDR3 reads CSARDRGKYEQYF. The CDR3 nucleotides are TGCAGTGCTAGAGATAGGGGAAAATACGAGCAGTACTTC.

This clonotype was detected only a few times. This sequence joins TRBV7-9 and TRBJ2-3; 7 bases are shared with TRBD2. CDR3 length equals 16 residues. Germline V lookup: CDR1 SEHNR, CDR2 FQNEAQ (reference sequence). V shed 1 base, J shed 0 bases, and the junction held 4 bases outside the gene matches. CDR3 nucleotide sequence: TGTGCCAGCAGCTTAGGATATAGCGGGAGCACAGATACGCAGTATTTT. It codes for CASSLGYSGSTDTQYF.

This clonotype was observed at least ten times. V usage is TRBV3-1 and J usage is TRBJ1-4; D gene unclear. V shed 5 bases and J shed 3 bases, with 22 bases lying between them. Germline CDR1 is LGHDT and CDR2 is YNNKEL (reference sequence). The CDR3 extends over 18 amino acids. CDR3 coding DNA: TGTGCCAGCAGCGCGCGGACGCAAGGGTTGATCGCTAATGAAAAACTGTTTTTT. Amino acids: CASSARTQGLIANEKLFF.

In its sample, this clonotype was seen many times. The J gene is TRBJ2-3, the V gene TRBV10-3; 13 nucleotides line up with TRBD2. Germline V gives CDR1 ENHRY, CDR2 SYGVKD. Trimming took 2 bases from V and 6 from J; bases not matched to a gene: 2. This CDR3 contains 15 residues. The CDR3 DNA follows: TGTGCCATCAGTGAGACTAGCGGGAGGGCTGATACGCAGTATTTT. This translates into CAISETSGRADTQYF.

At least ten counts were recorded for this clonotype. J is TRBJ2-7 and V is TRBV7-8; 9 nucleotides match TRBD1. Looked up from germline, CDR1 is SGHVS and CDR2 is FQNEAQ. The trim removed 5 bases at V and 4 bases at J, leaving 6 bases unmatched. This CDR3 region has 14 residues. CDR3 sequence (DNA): TGTGCCAGCAGCACCGCCGGGACAGGGTACGAGCAGTACTTC. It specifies CASSTAGTGYEQYF.

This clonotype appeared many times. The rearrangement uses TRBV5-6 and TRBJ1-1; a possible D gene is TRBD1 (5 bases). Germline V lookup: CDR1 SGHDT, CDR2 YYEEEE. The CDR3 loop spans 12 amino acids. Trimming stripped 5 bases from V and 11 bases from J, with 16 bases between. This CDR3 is CASRLGASEAFF. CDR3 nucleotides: TGTGCCAGCAGACTCGGGGCTTCGGAGGCTTTCTTT.

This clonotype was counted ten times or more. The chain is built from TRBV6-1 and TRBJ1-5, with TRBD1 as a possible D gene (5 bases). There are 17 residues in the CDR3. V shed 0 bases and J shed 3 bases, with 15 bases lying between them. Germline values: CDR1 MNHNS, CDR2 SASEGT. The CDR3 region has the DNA TGTGCCAGCAGTGAAGCGGTCAGGGCGTATTTCAATCAGCCCCAGCATTTT. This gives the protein CASSEAVRAYFNQPQHF.